This T cell receptor beta chain was captured by sequencing in a study of siplizumab effects on memory and regulatory T cells. Points from the study as a whole: The average Treg-derived proportion among mappable alloreactive CD4+ clones was 65% to 80% with siplizumab versus 25% to 30% in controls. It seemed that naive T cells were more diverse than memory cells and were major contributors to the alloresponse.

Data came from immunoSEQ multiplex PCR; TCRdb stores just in-frame clones and leaves some out. Of about 50,000 clones listed, over 90% are singletons. Germline CDR1 is SGHNT and CDR2 is YENEEA. With 4 bases removed from V and 2 bases from J, the gap between germline ends came to 6 bases. The CDR3 has 13 amino acids. Of note for this clone: What it recognizes is unknown.

The rearrangement uses TRBV11-3 and TRBJ2-1, with D uncertain. The TCR sequence derives from a human donor in good health. Specimen: CD8+ T cells sorted from blood. The CDR3 coding sequence is TGTGCCAGCAGCTCAAGGACCTACAATGAGCAGTTCTTC. Its protein product is CASSSRTYNEQFF.